This T cell receptor beta chain was obtained from a study of blood T cell repertoires in COVID-19. Study at large: In each case, the material was cDNA or gDNA derived from T cells, B-cell-depleted T cells, or PBMCs.

Authors' processing steps: Counts of nucleated cells, estimated from reference gene primer amplification, were obtained. TCRdb keeps only in-frame clones here, not all; method: immunoSEQ multiplex PCR. V, J and clone size reflect that table, while D and trimming were determined from the DNA. The sample holds some 320,000 clones, around 92% seen once. J gave up 7 bases and V 6 bases, and 6 bases lay outside the gene matches. Germline V gene lookup returns CDR1 MNHEY and CDR2 SMNVEV (reference sequence). CDR3 length: 14 amino acids. Participant ages covered roughly 18 to 89 years across 24 US areas. During the 2 weeks before they entered the study, exposed participants had met someone with a PCR-confirmed or clinician-diagnosed COVID-19 case.

Input material: PBMCs or T cells enriched from blood (not recorded which). The sequence derives from a woman aged 45-65 years who had been exposed to COVID-19. The gene calls are TRBV27 and TRBJ1-4; TRBD1 agrees at 9 bases. CDR3 coding DNA: TGTGCCAGCAGAGACACAGGGGGCGGTGAAAAACTGTTTTTT. The encoded protein is CASRDTGGGEKLFF.